This T cell receptor (beta chain) emerged from a study of blood T cell repertoires in COVID-19. The wider study: The United States, Italy and Spain supplied acute and convalescent COVID-19 samples. In each case, the material was cDNA or gDNA derived from T cells, B-cell-depleted T cells, or PBMCs.

Here immunoSEQ multiplex PCR was the method, and the copy in TCRdb shows in-frame clones only, minus some. The top ten hold 15% to 20% of the sample, which has about 67,000 clones, around 88% seen once. The V gene end was trimmed by 9 bases and the J gene end by 4 bases; junction bases not matched to a gene: 10. Germline V CDR1 and CDR2: MNHNY, SVGAGI (reference sequence). The CDR3 is 14 residues long. This clone occurred a few times. The source material was peripheral blood. This receptor was obtained from a woman older than 75 with acute or convalescent COVID-19. This chain links TRBV6-6 with TRBJ2-7; the match to TRBD2 covers 9 bases. The CDR3 DNA follows: TGTGCCAGTTATGCCGGGACTAGCAGATACGAGCAGTACTTC. Encoded protein: CASYAGTSRYEQYF.